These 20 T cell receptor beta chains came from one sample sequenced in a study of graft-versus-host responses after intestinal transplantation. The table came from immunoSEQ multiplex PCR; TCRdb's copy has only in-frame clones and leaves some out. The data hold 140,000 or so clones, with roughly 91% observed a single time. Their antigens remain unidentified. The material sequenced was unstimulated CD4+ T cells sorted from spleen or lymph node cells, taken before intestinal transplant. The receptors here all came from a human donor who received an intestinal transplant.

The CDR3 DNA sequence: TGTGCTAGTGGTGACAGTTTTTGGGGCACAGATACGCAGTATTTT. Its protein product is CASGDSFWGTDTQYF. V is TRBV12-5 and J is TRBJ2-3; the D gene is possibly TRBD1 (5 bases). The CDR3 length is 15 residues. V lost 5 bases to trimming and J lost 1 base, with 13 bases between them. From germline, CDR1 is LGHNT and CDR2 FRNRAP.

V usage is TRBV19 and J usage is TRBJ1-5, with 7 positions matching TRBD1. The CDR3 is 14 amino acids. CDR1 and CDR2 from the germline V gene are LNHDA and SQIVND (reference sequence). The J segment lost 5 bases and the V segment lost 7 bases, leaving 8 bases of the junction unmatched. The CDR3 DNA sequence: TGTGCCAGTACTAGACAGGGTAAGGATCAGCCCCAGCATTTT. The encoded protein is CASTRQGKDQPQHF.

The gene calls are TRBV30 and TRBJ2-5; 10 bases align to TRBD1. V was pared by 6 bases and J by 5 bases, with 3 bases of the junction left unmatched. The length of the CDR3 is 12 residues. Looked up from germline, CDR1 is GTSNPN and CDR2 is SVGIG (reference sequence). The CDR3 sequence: CACWDRGETQYF. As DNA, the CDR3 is TGTGCCTGCTGGGACAGGGGTGAGACCCAGTACTTC.

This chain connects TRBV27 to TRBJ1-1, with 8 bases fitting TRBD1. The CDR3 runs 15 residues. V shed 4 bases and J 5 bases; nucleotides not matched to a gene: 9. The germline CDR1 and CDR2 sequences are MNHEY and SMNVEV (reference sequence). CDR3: CASSSPQGANTEAFF. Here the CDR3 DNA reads TGTGCCAGCAGTTCTCCCCAGGGGGCTAATACTGAAGCTTTCTTT.

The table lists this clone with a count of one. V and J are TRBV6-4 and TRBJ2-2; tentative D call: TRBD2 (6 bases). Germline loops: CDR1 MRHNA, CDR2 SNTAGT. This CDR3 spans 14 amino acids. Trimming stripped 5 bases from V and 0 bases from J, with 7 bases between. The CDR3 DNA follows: TGTGCCAGCAGTCGGGAGTCGAACACCGGGGAGCTGTTTTTT. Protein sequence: CASSRESNTGELFF.

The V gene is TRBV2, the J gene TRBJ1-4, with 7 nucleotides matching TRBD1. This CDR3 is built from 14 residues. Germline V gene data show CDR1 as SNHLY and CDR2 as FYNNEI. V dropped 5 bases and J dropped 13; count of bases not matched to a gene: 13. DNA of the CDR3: TGTGCCAGCAGTAAAACCCCCTGGGACAGAGGACTGTTTTTT. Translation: CASSKTPWDRGLFF.

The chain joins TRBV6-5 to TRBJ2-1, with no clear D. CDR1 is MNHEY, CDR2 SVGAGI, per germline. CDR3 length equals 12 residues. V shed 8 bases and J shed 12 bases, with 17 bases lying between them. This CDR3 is CASGDPNRGQFF. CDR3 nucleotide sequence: TGTGCCAGCGGCGATCCAAATCGAGGGCAGTTCTTC.

The CDR3 nucleotides are TGTGCCAGCAGTGTCGGGGGCAGAAAAAATCAGCCCCAGCATTTT. Translating it yields CASSVGGRKNQPQHF. This chain links TRBV28 with TRBJ1-5; a weak D match, TRBD1 (6 bases). There are 15 residues in the CDR3. Trimming took 5 bases from V and 4 from J, leaving 15 bases between them. Germline V gene data show CDR1 as MDHEN and CDR2 as SYDVKM. The whole variable domain, remainder taken from reference TRBV28 and TRBJ1-5, is DVKVTQSSRYLVKRTGEKVFLECVQDMDHENMFWYRQDPGLGLRLIYFSYDVKMKEKGDIPEGYSVSREKKERFSLILESASTNQTSMYLCASSVGGRKNQPQHFGDGTRLSIL.

The CDR3 loop reads CAQSERGLWTDTQYF. The CDR3 coding sequence is TGTGCCCAGAGTGAGAGGGGATTATGGACAGATACGCAGTATTTT. The chain links TRBV7-2 to TRBJ2-3; either TRBD1 or TRBD2 may supply D (5 bases each). V lost 11 bases to trimming and J lost 3 bases, with 21 bases between them. The germline V gene encodes CDR1 SGHTA and CDR2 FQGNSA. The CDR3 consists of 15 residues.

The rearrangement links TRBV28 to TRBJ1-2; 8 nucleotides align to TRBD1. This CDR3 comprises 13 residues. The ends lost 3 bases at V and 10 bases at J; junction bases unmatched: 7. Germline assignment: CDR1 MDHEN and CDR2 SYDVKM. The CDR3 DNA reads TGTGCCAGCAGTTTGAGTGACAGGGGTTCCTACACCTTC. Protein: CASSLSDRGSYTF.

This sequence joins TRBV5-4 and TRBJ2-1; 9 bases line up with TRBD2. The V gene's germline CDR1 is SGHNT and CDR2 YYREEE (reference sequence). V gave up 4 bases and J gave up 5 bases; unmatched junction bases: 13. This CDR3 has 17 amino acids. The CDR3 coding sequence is TGTGCCAGCAGCCCCGGTCCCGTAGCGGGAGACCACAATGAGCAGTTCTTC. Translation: CASSPGPVAGDHNEQFF.

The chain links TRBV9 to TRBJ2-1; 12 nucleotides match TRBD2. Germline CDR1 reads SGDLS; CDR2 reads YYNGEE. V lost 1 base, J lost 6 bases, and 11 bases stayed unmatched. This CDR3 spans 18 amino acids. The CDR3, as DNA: TGTGCCAGCAGCGTAAGCCCCATGCCGACTAGCGGGAGCAATGAGCAGTTCTTC. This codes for CASSVSPMPTSGSNEQFF.

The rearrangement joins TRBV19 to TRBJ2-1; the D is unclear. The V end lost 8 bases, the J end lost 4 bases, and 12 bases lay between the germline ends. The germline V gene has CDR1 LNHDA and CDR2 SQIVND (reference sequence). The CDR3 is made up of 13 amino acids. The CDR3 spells CASSRYTYNEQFF. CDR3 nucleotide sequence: TGTGCCAGTTCGCGGTATACTTACAATGAGCAGTTCTTC.

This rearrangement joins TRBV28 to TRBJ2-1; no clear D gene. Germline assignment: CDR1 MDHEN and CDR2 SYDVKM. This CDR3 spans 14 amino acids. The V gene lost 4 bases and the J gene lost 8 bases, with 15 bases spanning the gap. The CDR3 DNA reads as TGTGCCAGCAGTTCCATCAATAGTAGGGATGAGCAGTTCTTC. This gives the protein CASSSINSRDEQFF.

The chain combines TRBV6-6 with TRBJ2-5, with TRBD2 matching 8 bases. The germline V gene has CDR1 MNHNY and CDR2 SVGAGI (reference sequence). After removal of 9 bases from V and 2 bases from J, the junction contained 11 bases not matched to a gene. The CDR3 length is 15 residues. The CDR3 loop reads CASFLTSGPQETQYF. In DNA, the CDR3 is TGTGCCAGTTTTCTTACTAGCGGTCCACAAGAGACCCAGTACTTC.

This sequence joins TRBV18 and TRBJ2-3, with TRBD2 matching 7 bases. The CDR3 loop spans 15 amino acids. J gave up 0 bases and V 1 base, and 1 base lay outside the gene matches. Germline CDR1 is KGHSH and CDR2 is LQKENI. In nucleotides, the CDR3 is TGTGCCAGCTCACCACTGGGGGGGAGCACAGATACGCAGTATTTT. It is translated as CASSPLGGSTDTQYF.

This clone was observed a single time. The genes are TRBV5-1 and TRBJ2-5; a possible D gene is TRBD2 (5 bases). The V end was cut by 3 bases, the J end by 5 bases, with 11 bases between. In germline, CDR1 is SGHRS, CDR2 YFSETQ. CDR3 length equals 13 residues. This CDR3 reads CASSSVQRETQYF. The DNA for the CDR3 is TGCGCCAGCAGCTCAGTCCAGCGGGAGACCCAGTACTTC.

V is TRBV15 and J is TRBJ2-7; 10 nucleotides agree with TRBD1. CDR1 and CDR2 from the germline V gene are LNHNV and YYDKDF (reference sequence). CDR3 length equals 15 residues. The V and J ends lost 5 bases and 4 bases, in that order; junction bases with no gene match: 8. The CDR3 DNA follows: TGTGCCACCAGCTATCGGACAGGGGGGGCTTACGAGCAGTACTTC. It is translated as CATSYRTGGAYEQYF.

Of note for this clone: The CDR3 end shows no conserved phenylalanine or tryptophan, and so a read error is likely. The CDR3 DNA is TGTGCCAGCAGTTACCTAACTGTCCCCTCTGGAAACACCATATATCTT. Protein product: CASSYLTVPSGNTIYL. V usage is TRBV28 and J usage is TRBJ1-3; D ambiguous. CDR3 length: 16 residues. Looked up from germline, CDR1 is MDHEN and CDR2 is SYDVKM. V was cut by 4 bases and J by 0 bases, with 13 bases left in between.

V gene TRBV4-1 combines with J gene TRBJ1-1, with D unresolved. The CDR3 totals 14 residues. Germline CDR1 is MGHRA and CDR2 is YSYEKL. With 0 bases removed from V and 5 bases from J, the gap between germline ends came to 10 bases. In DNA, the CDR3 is TGCGCCAGCAGCCAAGATATCGCGAGAACTGAAGCTTTCTTT. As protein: CASSQDIARTEAFF.